This entry describes one T cell receptor beta chain. Its antigen is not identified. The entry originates in a study of cytomegalovirus exposure and HLA in healthy donors. Study results and caveats: Cytomegalovirus association was listed for under 200 TCR beta chains. In vitro assays verified that three CMV-associated chains recognized CMV antigens specifically. TCR clusters originating in the first cohort tended to co-occur in the 110 or so validation repertoires, according to a later analysis.

The length of the CDR3 is 15 residues. The germline V and J ends were trimmed by 3 bases and 2 bases, with 14 bases remaining between them. Germline V gene data show CDR1 as MDHEN and CDR2 as SYDVKM. TCRdb's copy holds only in-frame clones and misses some; the assay was immunoSEQ multiplex PCR. Among some 250,000 clones listed, roughly 89% were seen once. This receptor was taken from a woman between 18 and 30 years old in good health and CMV-seronegative. The chain employs TRBV28 and TRBJ2-7, with D possibly TRBD1 on 5 matching bases. The sequenced sample was PBMCs. CDR3: CASSFPNDRPYEQYF. For the CDR3, the DNA is TGTGCCAGCAGTTTCCCAAACGACAGACCCTACGAGCAGTACTTC. Drawing the rest from reference TRBV28 and TRBJ2-7, the complete variable domain is DVKVTQSSRYLVKRTGEKVFLECVQDMDHENMFWYRQDPGLGLRLIYFSYDVKMKEKGDIPEGYSVSREKKERFSLILESASTNQTSMYLCASSFPNDRPYEQYFGPGTRLTVT.